These 8 T cell receptor beta chains share one sample of origin, sequenced in a study of blood T cell repertoires in COVID-19. Clones were sequenced by immunoSEQ multiplex PCR, and TCRdb holds only the in-frame ones, with some missing. The sample has approximately 94,000 clones, about 90% seen once. The source material was peripheral blood. These receptors came from a man younger than 40 in a cohort sampled during active COVID-19.

This chain links TRBV19 with TRBJ1-2, with D uncertain. V dropped 4 bases and J dropped 4 bases, with 10 bases sitting between them. Germline V gene data show CDR1 as LNHDA and CDR2 as SQIVND (reference sequence). The CDR3 runs 13 residues. CDR3 coding DNA: TGTGCCAGTAGTAAACAGATTATCTATGGCTACACCTTC. Translation: CASSKQIIYGYTF.

J is TRBJ2-5 and V is TRBV30, with 11 bases aligning to TRBD2. The CDR3 contains 15 residues. J was trimmed by 3 bases and V by 5 bases; bases with no gene match: 8. Germline loops: CDR1 GTSNPN, CDR2 SVGIG (reference sequence). CDR3 region: CAWDTSGGSEETQYF. CDR3 coding DNA: TGTGCCTGGGATACTAGCGGGGGTTCGGAAGAGACCCAGTACTTC.

This sequence joins TRBV14 and TRBJ1-2; 8 positions agree with TRBD1. The CDR3 is 15 residues long. With 0 bases clipped from V and 8 bases from J, the junction kept 8 bases outside the gene matches. Looked up from germline, CDR1 is SGHDN and CDR2 is FVKESK. In DNA, the CDR3 is TGTGCCAGCAGCCAAGATAGCCAGGGGGCGAGAGGCTACACCTTC. It translates to CASSQDSQGARGYTF.

V gene TRBV16 combines with J gene TRBJ1-1; 7 bases match TRBD1. CDR3 length: 14 amino acids. After removal of 3 bases from V and 10 bases from J, the junction contained 11 bases not matched to a gene. The germline CDR1 and CDR2 sequences are KGHSY and FQNENV. The CDR3 sequence is CASSQSRQGGGAFF. CDR3 sequence (DNA): TGTGCCAGCAGCCAGTCGCGACAGGGTGGCGGAGCTTTCTTT.

The V and J genes are TRBV2 and TRBJ1-2, with 9 bases aligning to TRBD1. The germline CDR1 and CDR2 sequences are SNHLY and FYNNEI. There are 17 residues in the CDR3. The trim removed 6 bases at V and 3 bases at J, leaving 14 bases unmatched. The CDR3 protein is CASSRRSTGGRDYGYTF. The CDR3 region has the DNA TGTGCCAGCAGCCGCCGATCCACAGGGGGCAGGGACTATGGCTACACCTTC.

V gene TRBV5-4 combines with J gene TRBJ1-4, with TRBD1 as a possible D gene (5 bases). Germline CDR1 and CDR2: SGHNT and YYREEE (reference sequence). V was shortened by 3 bases and J by 1 base, with 13 bases between the two germline ends. The length of the CDR3 is 16 residues. This CDR3 reads CASSWGPGGTNEKLFF. In DNA form, the CDR3 reads TGTGCCAGCAGCTGGGGCCCCGGTGGAACTAATGAAAAACTGTTTTTT.

The chain links TRBV11-2 to TRBJ2-1; the D is unclear. CDR1 is SGHAT, CDR2 FQNNGV, per germline. The V and J ends lost 1 base and 5 bases respectively, with 12 bases between them. There are 15 residues in the CDR3. In DNA, the CDR3 is TGTGCCAGCAGCTTAGGACCGACTCAACACAATGAGCAGTTCTTC. It translates to CASSLGPTQHNEQFF.

The rearrangement uses TRBV20-1 and TRBJ2-5; D not resolved. Germline V gene lookup returns CDR1 DFQATT and CDR2 SNEGSKA (reference sequence). The V end was cut by 6 bases, the J end by 3 bases, with 8 bases between. The CDR3 runs 11 residues. CDR3 sequence reads: CSAGIKETQYF. The CDR3 DNA follows: TGCAGTGCCGGTATCAAAGAGACCCAGTACTTC.